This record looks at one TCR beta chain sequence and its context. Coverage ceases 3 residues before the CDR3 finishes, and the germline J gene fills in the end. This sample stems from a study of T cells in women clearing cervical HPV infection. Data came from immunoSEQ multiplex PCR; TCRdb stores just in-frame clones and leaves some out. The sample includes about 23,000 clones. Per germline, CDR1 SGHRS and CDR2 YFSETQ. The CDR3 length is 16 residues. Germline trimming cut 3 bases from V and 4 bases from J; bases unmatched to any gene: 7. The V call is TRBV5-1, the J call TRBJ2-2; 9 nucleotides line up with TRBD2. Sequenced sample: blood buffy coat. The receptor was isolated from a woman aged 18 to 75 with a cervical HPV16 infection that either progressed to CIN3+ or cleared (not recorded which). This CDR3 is CASSSPGLAATGELFF. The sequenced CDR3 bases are TGCGCCAGCAGCTCTCCGGGACTAGCAGCCACCGGGGAG.